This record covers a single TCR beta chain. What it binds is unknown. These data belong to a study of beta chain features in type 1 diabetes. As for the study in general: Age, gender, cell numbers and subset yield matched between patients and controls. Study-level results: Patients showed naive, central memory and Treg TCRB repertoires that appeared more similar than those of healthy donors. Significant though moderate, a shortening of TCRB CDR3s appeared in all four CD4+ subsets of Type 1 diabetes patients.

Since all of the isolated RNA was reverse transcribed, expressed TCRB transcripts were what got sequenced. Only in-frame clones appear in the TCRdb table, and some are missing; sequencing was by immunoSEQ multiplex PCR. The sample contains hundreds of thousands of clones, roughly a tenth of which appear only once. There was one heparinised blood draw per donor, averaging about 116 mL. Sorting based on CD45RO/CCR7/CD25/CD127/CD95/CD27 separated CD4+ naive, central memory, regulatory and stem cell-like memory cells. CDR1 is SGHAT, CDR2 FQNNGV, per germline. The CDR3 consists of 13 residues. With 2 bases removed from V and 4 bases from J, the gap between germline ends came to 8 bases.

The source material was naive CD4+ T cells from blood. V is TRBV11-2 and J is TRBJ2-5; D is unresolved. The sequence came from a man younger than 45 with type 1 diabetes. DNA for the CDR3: TGTGCCAGCAGCTTAAGTGACTTAGAGACCCAGTACTTC. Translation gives CASSLSDLETQYF. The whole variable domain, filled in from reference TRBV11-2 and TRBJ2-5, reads EAGVAQSPRYKIIEKRQSVAFWCNPISGHATLYWYQQILGQGPKLLIQFQNNGVVDDSQLPKDRFSAERLKGVDSTLKIQPAKLEDSAVYLCASSLSDLETQYFGPGTRLLVL.